This T cell receptor (beta chain) was identified in a study of blood T cell repertoires in COVID-19. Clones were read by immunoSEQ multiplex PCR, and TCRdb kept only the in-frame ones, dropping some. The sample lists around 210,000 clones; 80% were seen once. The V end lost 7 bases, the J end lost 5 bases, and 14 bases lay between the germline ends. Germline CDR1 and CDR2: MDHEN and SYDVKM. The CDR3 runs 13 residues. This sequence originates from a woman between 65 and 79 years old with acute or convalescent COVID-19. V gene TRBV28 combines with J gene TRBJ1-1; D remains ambiguous. Sequenced: peripheral blood. The CDR3 nucleotides read TGTGCCAGCATACCCTCTCGAGGGACTGAAGCTTTCTTT. It translates to CASIPSRGTEAFF.